This T cell receptor beta chain was identified during a study of CD8 T cells in Susac syndrome. V lost 0 bases and J 5 bases, leaving 4 bases between the germline ends. Germline loops: CDR1 GTSNPN, CDR2 SVGIG (reference sequence). This CDR3 has 12 residues. With random hexamers, reverse transcription was performed on roughly 0.45 to 1 ug of RNA. Amplification of TCR beta CDR3 used immunoSEQ multiplex PCR across 54 Vbeta and 13 Jbeta. TCRdb redid the calling of the immunoSEQ multiplex PCR reads with MiXCR, one entry per CDR3 protein. The sample records 150,000 to 200,000 distinct CDR3 sequences, approximately 93% being singletons.

The sequencing sample was made of CD4+ T cells from PBMCs. The source is a human donor with multiple sclerosis. This chain uses TRBV30 with TRBJ2-2; D remains ambiguous. In DNA, the CDR3 is TGTGCCTGGAGTGTACTGACCGGGGAGCTGTTTTTT. It codes for CAWSVLTGELFF.